The 22 T cell receptor beta chains below all came from one sample that was sequenced in a study of breast tumors, draining lymph nodes, adjacent tissues. Axillary draining lymph nodes of breast cancer patients supplied the node samples. MiXCR, applied by TCRdb to the multiplex PCR reads, yields one record per CDR3 protein. This sample has some 130,000 distinct CDR3 sequences, with 20% to 25% found just once. What was sequenced was axillary lymph node tissue. The origin of the receptors is a female donor with breast cancer. Some clones in this sample may be carry-over from other donors' samples.

This clonotype was detected only once. The rearrangement links TRBV9 to TRBJ2-7; 8 nucleotides line up with TRBD2. This CDR3 comprises 16 residues. V gave up 1 base and J gave up 3 bases; unmatched junction bases: 9. CDR1 is SGDLS and CDR2 is YYNGEE in the germline V gene. CDR3 protein: CASSVTGGAGLYEQYF. CDR3 DNA: TGTGCCAGCAGCGTAACGGGAGGGGCAGGGCTCTACGAGCAGTACTTC.

The J gene is TRBJ1-5, the V gene TRBV10-3, with 7 positions matching TRBD1. Germline lookup yields CDR1 ENHRY and CDR2 SYGVKD. V lost 0 bases, J lost 4 bases, and 6 bases stayed unmatched. CDR3 length: 16 residues. This chain's CDR3 is CAISESIRGRNQPQHF. As DNA, the CDR3 is TGTGCCATCAGTGAGTCGATAAGGGGGCGGAATCAGCCCCAGCATTTT.

This clonotype occurred many times. The rearrangement joins TRBV12-3 or TRBV12-4 to TRBJ2-3, with 8 bases identical to TRBD1. This CDR3 region has 15 residues. Trimming took 5 bases from V and 1 from J; bases not matched to a gene: 5. CDR3 DNA: TGTGCCAGCAGTCCAGGGACAGGTCGCACAGATACGCAGTATTTT. Translating it yields CASSPGTGRTDTQYF.

This clonotype showed up just a few times. The rearrangement uses TRBV18 and TRBJ2-3; 12 bases map to TRBD2. The CDR3 runs to 16 residues. V dropped 5 bases and J dropped 4; count of bases not matched to a gene: 7. Germline-derived CDR1 and CDR2 are KGHSH and LQKENI. CDR3 residues: CASSSRTSGAADTQYF. CDR3 sequence (DNA): TGTGCCAGCTCATCCCGGACTAGCGGGGCGGCAGATACGCAGTATTTT.

This clonotype was picked up a small number of times. A much larger clone differs from this one at a single base, so this may be a read error. The conserved closing phenylalanine or tryptophan is absent in this CDR3, likely reflecting a read error. V and J are TRBV20-1 and TRBJ2-3, with D possibly TRBD2 on 6 matching bases. Per the germline V gene, CDR1 is DFQATT and CDR2 is SNEGSKA (reference sequence). The CDR3 length is 14 residues. Here the CDR3 reads CRVRAGEGPDTQYL. The CDR3 DNA reads TGCAGGGTGCGAGCGGGCGAAGGCCCAGATACGCAGTATCTT.

Ten or more counts support this clonotype. The CDR3 bases are TGTGCCAGCTCACCACCAGGGACCTACGAGCAGTACTTC. It is translated as CASSPPGTYEQYF. V usage is TRBV18 and J usage is TRBJ2-7; D is unresolved. CDR1 and CDR2 (germline): KGHSH, LQKENI. This CDR3 spans 13 amino acids. With 0 bases removed from V and 2 bases from J, the gap between germline ends came to 5 bases.

With regard to this clonotype: It may be a read error: a sequence one base away is much more abundant. The rearrangement joins TRBV12-3 or TRBV12-4 to TRBJ2-1; 7 bases fit TRBD2. The CDR3 totals 16 residues. The CDR3 loop reads CASSRPSGQGWNERFF. The CDR3 DNA follows: TGTGCCAGCAGTCGGCCTAGCGGCCAAGGCTGGAATGAGCGGTTCTTC.

This clonotype was seen more than once but under ten times. V usage is TRBV5-5 and J usage is TRBJ2-2, with D perhaps given as TRBD1 or TRBD2 (5 bases each). V gave up 4 bases and J gave up 7 bases, with 20 bases separating them. The CDR3 is 16 residues long. CDR1 and CDR2 (germline): SGHKS, YYEKEE (reference sequence). The CDR3 DNA follows: TGTGCCAGCAGCCCCGGCCCGTCCAGGGCGGGCGGGGAGCTGTTTTTT. Its translation is CASSPGPSRAGGELFF.

Many counts were recorded for this clonotype. The chain joins TRBV20-1 to TRBJ1-5, with D perhaps TRBD1 (5 bases). From germline, CDR1 is DFQATT and CDR2 SNEGSKA (reference sequence). V was clipped by 3 bases and J by 5 bases, with 8 bases between them. This CDR3 region has 12 residues. CDR3 bases: TGCAGTGCTAGTTTGGGGGATCAGCCCCAGCATTTT. Its protein product is CSASLGDQPQHF.

CDR3 bases: TGCGCCAGCAGCCGATCAGGCGTCGGGTCTCAAGAGACCCAGTACTTC. Its translation: CASSRSGVGSQETQYF. This sequence joins TRBV4-1 and TRBJ2-5; D not certain. The V gene lost 4 bases and the J gene lost 2 bases, with 17 bases spanning the gap. The CDR3 loop spans 16 amino acids. Germline CDR1 reads MGHRA; CDR2 reads YSYEKL.

This clonotype came up many times. The genes are TRBV2 and TRBJ2-2; 7 bases are shared with TRBD1. Per germline, CDR1 SNHLY and CDR2 FYNNEI. Trimming took 7 bases from V and 7 from J; bases not matched to a gene: 6. The CDR3 loop spans 13 amino acids. The CDR3 DNA is TGTGCCAGCAATAACAGGGGCCACGGGGAGCTGTTTTTT. Its protein product is CASNNRGHGELFF. Supplemented by reference TRBV2 and TRBJ2-2, the full variable domain reads EPEVTQTPSHQVTQMGQEVILRCVPISNHLYFYWYRQILGQKVEFLVSFYNNEISEKSEIFDDQFSVERPDGSNFTLKIRSTKLEDSAMYFCASNNRGHGELFFGEGSRLTVL.

The sample holds many counts of this clonotype. The rearrangement joins TRBV10-3 to TRBJ2-3; 11 bases are shared with TRBD1. The CDR3 runs 14 residues. CDR1 and CDR2 (germline): ENHRY, SYGVKD. Unmatched junction bases numbered 10, after V lost 10 bases and J lost 7 bases. The CDR3 DNA sequence: TGTGCCACCAACAGCGGGACAGGGGGATATACGCAGTATTTT. It translates to CATNSGTGGYTQYF.

This clonotype was detected ten times or more. The CDR3 nucleotides are TGTGCCAGCAGCTTAGTTGGGGGGGGTAATGAAAAACTGTTTTTT. Protein: CASSLVGGGNEKLFF. The V and J genes are TRBV7-2 and TRBJ1-4; a possible D gene is TRBD1 (5 bases). V lost 1 base and J 4 bases, leaving 10 bases between the germline ends. This CDR3 is built from 15 residues. The germline V gene encodes CDR1 SGHTA and CDR2 FQGNSA.

There are a few counts of this clonotype. This chain links TRBV28 with TRBJ2-1, with unresolved D. V was clipped by 3 bases and J by 0 bases, with 12 bases between them. The CDR3 is made up of 16 amino acids. Germline lookup yields CDR1 MDHEN and CDR2 SYDVKM. The CDR3 is CASSFRDTHSYNEQFF. The CDR3 coding sequence is TGTGCCAGCAGTTTCCGAGACACCCACTCCTACAATGAGCAGTTCTTC.

This clonotype was seen ten or more times. The chain has TRBV10-1 and TRBJ2-1; 13 nucleotides line up with TRBD2. The J segment lost 9 bases and the V segment lost 8 bases, leaving 7 bases of the junction unmatched. CDR3 length equals 14 residues. Per the germline V gene, CDR1 is WNHNN and CDR2 is SYGVQD (reference sequence). The chain's CDR3 is CASSTSGRASEQFF. CDR3 bases: TGCGCCAGCTCCACTAGCGGGAGGGCCTCTGAGCAGTTCTTC.

This clonotype was detected ten times or more. The chain employs TRBV7-9 and TRBJ2-1; 8 positions match TRBD2. The germline V gene encodes CDR1 SEHNR and CDR2 FQNEAQ (reference sequence). The CDR3 sequence is 13 residues long. With 6 bases clipped from V and 15 bases from J, the junction kept 13 bases outside the gene matches. CDR3 sequence: CASSSRSGSRLFF. The CDR3 nucleotides are TGTGCCAGCAGTAGTAGGAGCGGGAGTCGCCTGTTCTTC. The whole variable domain, remainder taken from reference TRBV7-9 and TRBJ2-1, is DTGVSQNPRHKITKRGQNVTFRCDPISEHNRLYWYRQTLGQGPEFLTYFQNEAQLEKSRLLSDRFSAERPKGSFSTLEIQRTEQGDSAMYLCASSSRSGSRLFFGPGTRLTVL.

The sample holds many counts of this clonotype. The chain links TRBV6-5 to TRBJ2-3; unclear D gene. Trimming removed 8 bases from V and 2 bases from J, with 11 bases in between. The CDR3 spans 13 residues. Germline assignment: CDR1 MNHEY and CDR2 SVGAGI. The DNA for the CDR3 is TGTGCCAGCCATAGGCCAAACACAGATACGCAGTATTTT. This sequence encodes CASHRPNTDTQYF.

This clonotype was counted ten times or more. The chain recombines TRBV24-1 with TRBJ2-6, with D hard to call. Germline loops: CDR1 KGHDR, CDR2 SFDVKD. This CDR3 is 16 amino acids long. Between the trimmed V and J ends, which lost 1 base and 1 base, there was a span of 7 bases. CDR3 nucleotides: TGTGCCACCAGTGATTTCGCTGGTTCTGGGGCCAACGTCCTGACTTTC. It yields the protein CATSDFAGSGANVLTF.

The rearrangement joins TRBV3-1 to TRBJ2-2; 11 positions agree with TRBD2. This CDR3 has 17 amino acids. The V segment lost 3 bases and the J segment 0 bases; nucleotides outside the gene matches: 3. CDR1 is LGHDT, CDR2 YNNKEL, per germline (reference sequence). CDR3 DNA sequence: TGTGCCAGCAGCCAGGGGGGACTAGCGGCGAACACCGGGGAGCTGTTTTTT. Amino acid sequence: CASSQGGLAANTGELFF. The full variable domain, its missing parts supplied by reference TRBV3-1 and TRBJ2-2, is DTAVSQTPKYLVTQMGNDKSIKCEQNLGHDTMYWYKQDSKKFLKIMFSYNNKELIINETVPNRFSPKSPDKAHLNLHINSLELGDSAVYFCASSQGGLAANTGELFFGEGSRLTVL.

This clonotype was counted between two and nine times. This clone may be a read error of a much larger clone one base away. The V call is TRBV15, the J call TRBJ2-7, with 7 bases lining up with TRBD2. The CDR3 has 15 residues. The germline V gene has CDR1 LNHNV and CDR2 YYDKDF (reference sequence). The J segment lost 5 bases and the V segment lost 0 bases, leaving 7 bases of the junction unmatched. The CDR3 here is CATSREAGRLNEQYF. DNA of the CDR3: TGTGCCACCAGCAGAGAGGCCGGGAGGCTCAACGAGCAGTACTTC.

Ten or more counts support this clonotype. The chain uses TRBV7-9 and TRBJ2-2; D gene ambiguous. Trimming stripped 3 bases from V and 4 bases from J, with 6 bases between. The V gene's germline CDR1 is SEHNR and CDR2 FQNEAQ (reference sequence). This CDR3 region has 13 residues. The CDR3: CASSLEITGELFF. The CDR3, as DNA: TGTGCCAGCAGCTTGGAGATCACCGGGGAGCTGTTTTTT.

This clonotype has a count of ten or more. This chain links TRBV20-1 with TRBJ2-5; D is possibly TRBD1 or TRBD2 (5 bases each). CDR1 DFQATT and CDR2 SNEGSKA come from the germline V gene (reference sequence). The CDR3 runs to 16 residues. The V gene lost 0 bases and the J gene lost 2 bases, with 16 bases spanning the gap. For the CDR3, the DNA is TGCAGTGCTAGAGATCCCGCTTACGGGGCTCAAGAGACCCAGTACTTC. Its translation is CSARDPAYGAQETQYF.